A single sample gave rise to the 25 T cell receptor beta chains below, sequenced in a study of blood T cells in healthy people across ages. The second PCR ran about 6 to 12 cycles with a sample-barcoded 5' primer and J-beta primers. One entry per CDR3 protein results from TCRdb running MiXCR on the 5' RACE reads. This table holds about 1.5 million distinct CDR3 sequences, 40% to 45% found once. The specimen was blood. These receptors originate from a woman aged 18-29 years in good health.

The rearrangement uses TRBV7-3 and TRBJ2-1; 8 bases are a match to TRBD2. Germline V CDR1 and CDR2: SGHTA, FQGTGA. Losses at the gene ends were 3 bases for V and 0 bases for J; bases not matched to a gene: 7. The CDR3 loop spans 17 amino acids. The CDR3 loop is CASSFSSGGLSYNEQFF. The CDR3 bases are TGTGCCAGCAGCTTCAGTTCGGGGGGGCTCTCCTACAATGAGCAGTTCTTC.

The rearrangement joins TRBV4-1 to TRBJ1-2; possible D gene TRBD1, 6 bases. Trimming removed 1 base from V and 7 bases from J, with 13 bases in between. The CDR3 runs to 14 residues. Germline CDR1 reads MGHRA; CDR2 reads YSYEKL. DNA for the CDR3: TGCGCCAGCAGCCAAGTGGGGGCGGGTTTTGGCTACACCTTC. It encodes CASSQVGAGFGYTF.

This clonotype has only a few counts. The chain recombines TRBV28 with TRBJ1-2; possibly TRBD1 for D (6 bases). The CDR3 extends over 12 amino acids. V dropped 8 bases and J dropped 6 bases, with 13 bases sitting between them. Germline assignment: CDR1 MDHEN and CDR2 SYDVKM. The CDR3 DNA sequence: TGTGCCAGCCGCCCTGCAGGGGATGGCTACACCTTC. This gives the protein CASRPAGDGYTF.

This clonotype was seen a handful of times. The genes are TRBV4-3 and TRBJ2-5, with D unresolved. Germline CDR1 and CDR2: LGHNA and YSLEER. This CDR3 comprises 14 residues. The V end lost 6 bases, the J end lost 5 bases, and 16 bases lay between the germline ends. The CDR3 coding sequence is TGCGCCAGCAGTCTTTCACTCACTGCGGAGACCCAGTACTTC. It encodes CASSLSLTAETQYF.

With respect to this clonotype: Because the CDR3 is missing its conserved closing phenylalanine or tryptophan, this is likely a read error. The V call is TRBV29-1, the J call TRBJ1-2; TRBD1 matches at 8 bases. The V gene end was trimmed by 6 bases and the J gene end by 3 bases; junction bases not matched to a gene: 9. The germline V gene encodes CDR1 SQVTM and CDR2 ANQGSEA. This CDR3 comprises 14 residues. CDR3 DNA sequence: TGCAGCGTAGCCCGGACAGGGCGCGACTATGGCTACACCGTC. This gives the protein CSVARTGRDYGYTV.

V gene TRBV11-2 combines with J gene TRBJ1-4, with TRBD1 matching 8 bases. Germline CDR1 SGHAT, CDR2 FQNNGV. The J segment lost 8 bases and the V segment lost 5 bases, leaving 7 bases of the junction unmatched. The CDR3 sequence is 14 residues long. The CDR3 nucleotides read TGTGCCAGCAGCGGACAGGGAAGTGGCGAAAAACTGTTTTTT. It translates to CASSGQGSGEKLFF.

CDR3 DNA sequence: TGTGCCAGCAGCCCCCGGACAGTTACAGAAGCTTTCTTT. This encodes CASSPRTVTEAFF. This chain connects TRBV7-2 to TRBJ1-1; D may be TRBD1 (6 bases). The V gene's germline CDR1 is SGHTA and CDR2 FQGNSA. There are 13 residues in the CDR3. V was pared by 5 bases and J by 8 bases, with 15 bases between.

The V call is TRBV20-1, the J call TRBJ1-5, with D hard to call. Germline V CDR1 and CDR2: DFQATT, SNEGSKA (reference sequence). The CDR3 spans 12 residues. The V and J ends lost 3 bases and 4 bases respectively, with 7 bases between them. CDR3: CSASTPNQPQHF. CDR3 in DNA: TGCAGTGCTAGTACCCCGAATCAGCCCCAGCATTTT.

This clonotype has only a few counts. V gene TRBV7-2 combines with J gene TRBJ2-7; either TRBD1 or TRBD2 may fit D (5 bases each). This CDR3 comprises 14 residues. Trimming stripped 3 bases from V and 6 bases from J, with 15 bases between. Germline assignment: CDR1 SGHTA and CDR2 FQGNSA. This CDR3 is CASSFAGTNLEQYF. DNA of the CDR3: TGTGCCAGCAGCTTTGCTGGGACCAACCTCGAGCAGTACTTC.

CDR3 coding DNA: TGTGCCAGCAGGGGTACAGGGGTTCTTACCTACGAGCAGTACTTC. It yields the protein CASRGTGVLTYEQYF. This chain links TRBV2 with TRBJ2-7; 7 bases fit TRBD1. CDR1 is SNHLY, CDR2 FYNNEI, per germline. The V and J ends lost 6 bases and 2 bases, in that order; junction bases with no gene match: 10. The CDR3 sequence is 15 residues long.

There are a few counts of this clonotype. This sequence joins TRBV21-1 and TRBJ1-5. TRBV21-1 is a pseudogene. The CDR3 runs to 11 residues. Here the CDR3 reads CASTSNQPQHF. The CDR3 nucleotides read TGTGCCAGCACGAGCAATCAGCCCCAGCATTTT.

The V call is TRBV29-1, the J call TRBJ1-2, with 7 bases lining up with TRBD1. This CDR3 comprises 13 residues. V lost 4 bases and J lost 5; bases outside the gene matches: 7. Germline CDR1 reads SQVTM; CDR2 reads ANQGSEA. CDR3 coding DNA: TGCAGCGTTGGGGTAGGGGGCGGTTATGGCTACACCTTC. It specifies CSVGVGGGYGYTF. Based on the CDR3 plus reference TRBV29-1 and TRBJ1-2, the full variable domain is SAVISQKPSRDICQRGTSLTIQCQVDSQVTMMFWYRQQPGQSLTLIATANQGSEATYESGFVIDKFPISRPNLTFSTLTVSNMSPEDSSIYLCSVGVGGGYGYTFGSGTRLTVV.

This clonotype has only one observation. Compared with germline, one end of the junction differs, possibly owing to a read error. The chain recombines TRBV28 with TRBJ1-6; D possibly corresponds to TRBD1 (6 bases). From germline, CDR1 is MDHEN and CDR2 SYDVKM. This CDR3 has 15 amino acids. CDR3 in amino acids: CASSFTGSYNSPPHF. CDR3 DNA: TGTGCCAGCAGTTTCACAGGGAGTTACAATTCACCCCCCCACTTT.

This clonotype showed up just a few times. The rearrangement joins TRBV29-1 to TRBJ2-3, with TRBD1 as a possible D gene (6 bases). The CDR3 length is 12 residues. Trimming took 8 bases from V and 1 from J, leaving 10 bases between them. Germline V gene data show CDR1 as SQVTM and CDR2 as ANQGSEA. The CDR3 is CSTRTGTDTQYF. The CDR3 region has the DNA TGCAGCACACGGACAGGCACAGATACGCAGTATTTT.

The rearrangement joins TRBV6-2 or TRBV6-3 to TRBJ1-5; a possible D gene is TRBD1 (6 bases). The ends were cut back, 6 bases at V and 5 bases at J, with 14 bases in the middle. The CDR3 covers 14 residues. Germline CDR1 and CDR2: MNHEY and SVGEGT. CDR3 residues: CASRDRRVYQPQHF. The CDR3 region has the DNA TGTGCCAGCAGAGACAGGAGAGTGTATCAGCCCCAGCATTTT.

This chain connects TRBV20-1 to TRBJ2-1; TRBD2 agrees at 12 bases. Losses at the gene ends were 0 bases for V and 8 bases for J; bases not matched to a gene: 11. This CDR3 has 17 amino acids. CDR1 is DFQATT, CDR2 SNEGSKA, per germline (reference sequence). The CDR3 loop reads CSARDPRTSGIVDEQFF. The CDR3 nucleotides read TGCAGTGCTAGAGACCCCCGGACTAGCGGGATAGTGGATGAGCAGTTCTTC.

This clonotype was observed a handful of times. The chain uses TRBV29-1 and TRBJ2-7; TRBD2 might be the D (7 bases). Germline assignment: CDR1 SQVTM and CDR2 ANQGSEA. This CDR3 has 12 amino acids. Deletions cut 7 bases from V and 2 bases from J, with 12 bases between. The CDR3 region is CSAGDYAYEQYF. The CDR3 DNA follows: TGCAGCGCAGGGGACTACGCCTACGAGCAGTACTTC.

J is TRBJ1-4 and V is TRBV9, with TRBD1 as a possible D gene (6 bases). This CDR3 is built from 17 residues. The V gene's germline CDR1 is SGDLS and CDR2 YYNGEE. Trimming stripped 0 bases from V and 7 bases from J, with 19 bases between. The CDR3 DNA sequence: TGTGCCAGCAGCGTAGGCTCCTTCGGGGGGGCGAGTGAAAAACTGTTTTTT. This sequence encodes CASSVGSFGGASEKLFF.

This clonotype occurred a few times. This chain joins TRBV12-3 or TRBV12-4 and TRBJ2-5, with a possible D match to TRBD2 (5 bases). The CDR3 covers 17 residues. Trimming cost V 4 bases and J 0 bases, with 18 bases left between them. CDR3 protein: CASSSGITYRDQETQYF. The CDR3 DNA follows: TGTGCCAGCAGTTCCGGGATTACTTATCGGGACCAAGAGACCCAGTACTTC.

V is TRBV7-2 and J is TRBJ2-2; TRBD1 matches 10 bases. The CDR3 length is 15 residues. With 5 bases clipped from V and 3 bases from J, the junction kept 3 bases outside the gene matches. Looked up from germline, CDR1 is SGHTA and CDR2 is FQGNSA. CDR3 coding DNA: TGTGCCAGCAGCGCGACAGGGGGCTACACCGGGGAGCTGTTTTTT. The encoded protein is CASSATGGYTGELFF. Supplemented by reference TRBV7-2 and TRBJ2-2, the full variable domain reads GAGVSQSPSNKVTEKGKDVELRCDPISGHTALYWYRQSLGQGLEFLIYFQGNSAPDKSGLPSDRFSAERTGGSVSTLTIQRTQQEDSAVYLCASSATGGYTGELFFGEGSRLTVL.

The chain uses TRBV11-2 and TRBJ1-2; D remains unclear. CDR1 and CDR2 (germline): SGHAT, FQNNGV. V was trimmed by 0 bases and J by 8 bases, leaving 13 bases between them. The CDR3 sequence is 14 residues long. The CDR3 sequence: CASSLDLGLGGYTF. In DNA form, the CDR3 reads TGTGCCAGCAGCTTAGATCTCGGGTTGGGGGGCTACACCTTC.

This clonotype appeared many times. The CDR3 protein is CASSQTSNTDTQYF. The DNA of the CDR3 is TGCGCCAGCAGCCAAACATCCAACACAGATACGCAGTATTTT. The J gene is TRBJ2-3, the V gene TRBV4-1; D is uncertain. Germline CDR1 is MGHRA and CDR2 is YSYEKL. V was shortened by 2 bases and J by 2 bases, with 8 bases between the two germline ends. The CDR3 sequence is 14 residues long.

The chain is built from TRBV4-3 and TRBJ1-5, with a tentative D call TRBD1 (6 bases). CDR1 is LGHNA, CDR2 YSLEER, per germline. This CDR3 comprises 16 residues. Trimming removed 1 base from V and 0 bases from J, with 10 bases in between. The CDR3, as DNA: TGCGCCAGCAGCCAAGGGCGGACAGCTAGCAATCAGCCCCAGCATTTT. It is translated as CASSQGRTASNQPQHF.

Details on this clonotype: The junction shows a germline mismatch at one end, possibly a read error. This sequence joins TRBV5-1 and TRBJ2-5; a possible D gene is TRBD2 (5 bases). There are 14 residues in the CDR3. Germline assignment: CDR1 SGHRS and CDR2 YFSETQ. The DNA for the CDR3 is TGCGCCAGAAGCTTTATCGGGGTAGAAGAGACCCAGTACTTC. Protein sequence: CARSFIGVEETQYF. Full variable domain (outside the CDR3, taken from reference TRBV5-1 and TRBJ2-5): KAGVTQTPRYLIKTRGQQVTLSCSPISGHRSVSWYQQTPGQGLQFLFEYFSETQRNKGNFPGRFSGRQFSNSRSEMNVSTLELGDSALYLCARSFIGVEETQYFGPGTRLLVL.

This clonotype was found a few times. The chain is built from TRBV9 and TRBJ2-5, with D possibly matching TRBD1 (6 bases). The CDR3 totals 14 residues. The germline CDR1 and CDR2 sequences are SGDLS and YYNGEE. Trimming pared 0 bases from V and 5 bases from J, leaving 11 bases between. CDR3 DNA sequence: TGTGCCAGCAGCGTAGGTTTGGGGGCCGAGACCCAGTACTTC. This gives the protein CASSVGLGAETQYF.